This entry describes one T cell receptor (beta chain). This record belongs to a study of blood T cell repertoires in COVID-19. Study at large: Acute and convalescent COVID-19 samples came from the United States, Italy and Spain.

The V end lost 2 bases, the J end lost 9 bases, and 11 bases lay between the germline ends. Looked up from germline, CDR1 is SGHTA and CDR2 is FQGTGA. This CDR3 is 12 amino acids long. Clones were read by immunoSEQ multiplex PCR, and TCRdb kept only the in-frame ones, dropping some. The sample includes 130,000 or so clones, roughly 84% of them seen just once. This chain connects TRBV7-3 to TRBJ2-7, with a weak D call TRBD1 (6 bases). The origin of this receptor is a young woman who had recovered from COVID-19. Material for sequencing was PBMCs or T cells enriched from blood (not recorded which). DNA of the CDR3: TGTGCCAGCAGCTTAGGGCAGGGGAGGCAGTACTTC. Translation: CASSLGQGRQYF.